This entry lists 15 T cell receptor beta chains sequenced from one sample in a study of PD-1 blockade in classical Hodgkin lymphoma. All patients relapsed after autologous stem cell transplantation, and brentuximab vedotin exposure varied. Method: immunoSEQ multiplex PCR; TCRdb's copy keeps in-frame clones and lacks some. In the table there are 66,000 or so clones, about 70% of which are singletons. Sequenced material: peripheral blood mononuclear cells (PBMCs), taken before the second cycle of nivolumab. The receptor set was obtained from a human donor with classical Hodgkin lymphoma.

The V call is TRBV14, the J call TRBJ2-1; no firm D call. The CDR3 has 15 amino acids. The V gene's germline CDR1 is SGHDN and CDR2 FVKESK. V lost 4 bases, J lost 10 bases, and 20 bases lay in between. As DNA, the CDR3 is TGTGCCAGCAGCCCATATGATTACAGAGGTCGAGAGCAGTTCTTC. It encodes CASSPYDYRGREQFF.

This clone was counted a few times. The gene calls are TRBV11-2 and TRBJ2-3, with 9 bases matching TRBD1. Germline loops: CDR1 SGHAT, CDR2 FQNNGV. The V gene end was trimmed by 1 base and the J gene end by 1 base; junction bases not matched to a gene: 6. The CDR3 sequence is 17 residues long. This chain's CDR3 is CASSLVRTGVGTDTQYF. The CDR3 coding sequence is TGTGCCAGCAGCTTAGTGCGGACAGGGGTGGGCACAGATACGCAGTATTTT.

The chain carries TRBV6-1 and TRBJ2-5, with 9 bases lining up with TRBD1. Losses at the gene ends were 8 bases for V and 11 bases for J; bases not matched to a gene: 12. This CDR3 is built from 13 residues. Looked up from germline, CDR1 is MNHNS and CDR2 is SASEGT. In DNA, the CDR3 is TGTGCCAGCCGGATTTGGACAGGGGATGAGCAGTACTTC. Its protein is CASRIWTGDEQYF.

The genes are TRBV7-2 and TRBJ1-1, with D possibly being TRBD1 (5 bases). V lost 8 bases and J 0 bases, leaving 13 bases between the germline ends. There are 14 residues in the CDR3. Per germline, CDR1 SGHTA and CDR2 FQGNSA. CDR3 nucleotides: TGTGCCAGCCACCCGGCACAGGTGAACACTGAAGCTTTCTTT. Translating gives CASHPAQVNTEAFF. Full variable domain (remainder filled in from reference TRBV7-2 and TRBJ1-1): GAGVSQSPSNKVTEKGKDVELRCDPISGHTALYWYRQSLGQGLEFLIYFQGNSAPDKSGLPSDRFSAERTGGSVSTLTIQRTQQEDSAVYLCASHPAQVNTEAFFGQGTRLTVV.

The chain links TRBV27 to TRBJ2-7; TRBD1 is a possible D gene (6 bases). The CDR3 is 14 residues long. Trimming removed 4 bases from V and 1 base from J, with 11 bases in between. The germline CDR1 and CDR2 sequences are MNHEY and SMNVEV (reference sequence). The CDR3 nucleotides are TGTGCCAGCAGTTACGGGACATCTTCCTACGAGCAGTACTTC. Its protein product is CASSYGTSSYEQYF.

V gene TRBV6-1 combines with J gene TRBJ2-2; 12 bases match TRBD2. V trimming: 4 bases; J trimming: 7 bases; junction bases outside the gene matches: 7. Germline values: CDR1 MNHNS, CDR2 SASEGT. The CDR3 totals 16 residues. Here the CDR3 DNA reads TGTGCCAGCAGTGTGAGACTAGCGGGAGAGAGCGGGGAGCTGTTTTTT. It translates to CASSVRLAGESGELFF.

This clone appeared a few times. V is TRBV19 and J is TRBJ1-5, with TRBD1 as a possible D gene (6 bases). The V gene's germline CDR1 is LNHDA and CDR2 SQIVND (reference sequence). CDR3 length: 15 amino acids. Trimming left V 5 bases short and J 3 bases short, with 14 bases between. The CDR3 sequence is CASSHAAGVNQPQHF. The CDR3 nucleotides read TGTGCCAGTAGTCATGCGGCAGGGGTCAATCAGCCCCAGCATTTT.

The V and J genes are TRBV19 and TRBJ1-3; D gene ambiguous. The V and J ends lost 5 bases and 2 bases respectively, with 7 bases between them. Germline CDR1 and CDR2: LNHDA and SQIVND (reference sequence). The CDR3 contains 13 residues. The chain's CDR3 is CASSFWAGNTIYF. The DNA for the CDR3 is TGTGCCAGTAGTTTCTGGGCTGGAAACACCATATATTTT.

The chain uses TRBV6-1 and TRBJ2-3; TRBD1 is a possible D gene (6 bases). The CDR3 is 15 amino acids. Germline values: CDR1 MNHNS, CDR2 SASEGT. The V gene lost 8 bases and the J gene lost 2 bases, with 17 bases spanning the gap. The CDR3 nucleotides read TGTGCCAGCCTTACGGGACAAGCCAACACAGATACGCAGTATTTT. Amino acids: CASLTGQANTDTQYF.

V and J are TRBV11-2 and TRBJ2-7; perhaps D is TRBD1 or TRBD2 (5 bases each). The V and J ends lost 6 bases and 4 bases respectively, with 25 bases between them. The germline gives CDR1 SGHAT, CDR2 FQNNGV. The CDR3 length is 17 residues. CDR3 amino acids: CASSPKYRGRVEYEQYF. In DNA, the CDR3 is TGTGCCAGCAGTCCAAAGTATCGGGGCAGGGTGGAGTACGAGCAGTACTTC.

The chain carries TRBV11-1 and TRBJ2-7; weak D call: TRBD1 (6 bases). The germline CDR1 and CDR2 sequences are SGHAT and FQDESV (reference sequence). The CDR3 consists of 14 residues. V was pared by 3 bases and J by 6 bases, with 15 bases between. The CDR3 coding sequence is TGTGCCAGCAGCTTCGGTGGACAGCGCTCCGAGCAGTACTTC. It specifies CASSFGGQRSEQYF. Drawing the rest from reference TRBV11-1 and TRBJ2-7, the complete variable domain is EAEVAQSPRYKITEKSQAVAFWCDPISGHATLYWYRQILGQGPELLVQFQDESVVDDSQLPKDRFSAERLKGVDSTLKIQPAELGDSAMYLCASSFGGQRSEQYFGPGTRLTVT.

This chain joins TRBV5-1 and TRBJ1-1; 11 bases are a match to TRBD1. With V trimmed by 4 bases and J by 3 bases, 8 bases remained unmatched. The CDR3 contains 16 residues. Germline V gives CDR1 SGHRS, CDR2 YFSETQ. The DNA for the CDR3 is TGCGCCAGCAGCAAGGATAGGACAGGGGGCGACACTGAAGCTTTCTTT. Its protein is CASSKDRTGGDTEAFF.

This clone was observed once. The CDR3 region has the DNA TGTGCCAGCAGCTTGGGACGGGACAACCTCCCTCAGCCCCAGCATTTT. It translates to CASSLGRDNLPQPQHF. The rearrangement links TRBV5-5 to TRBJ1-5; possibly TRBD1 for D (6 bases). Looked up from germline, CDR1 is SGHKS and CDR2 is YYEKEE (reference sequence). V shed 0 bases and J shed 6 bases, with 16 bases lying between them. This CDR3 comprises 16 residues.

The gene calls are TRBV6-6 and TRBJ2-7; D is ambiguous. This CDR3 has 13 amino acids. CDR1 is MNHNY, CDR2 SVGAGI, per germline (reference sequence). The ends were cut back, 4 bases at V and 3 bases at J, with 10 bases in the middle. This CDR3 reads CASSFSPNYEQYF. The CDR3 DNA reads TGTGCCAGCAGTTTCTCCCCAAACTACGAGCAGTACTTC.

The CDR3 spells CASRPGPTSGTQYF. CDR3 in DNA: TGTGCCAGCAGACCCGGGCCTACCAGCGGGACCCAGTACTTC. The genes are TRBV5-6 and TRBJ2-5, with a tentative D call TRBD2 (5 bases). CDR1 is SGHDT, CDR2 YYEEEE, per germline. The CDR3 contains 14 residues. V was clipped by 5 bases and J by 7 bases, with 18 bases between them.